This is a list of T cell receptor beta chains from one sample in a study of blood T cell repertoires in COVID-19. Here immunoSEQ multiplex PCR was the method, and the copy in TCRdb shows in-frame clones only, minus some. The sample records approximately 350,000 clones, around four fifths being singletons. Sequencing used peripheral blood. These receptors all stem from a man between 25 and 39 years old with active or convalescent COVID-19. Each CDR3 is given with its conserved first and last residue. The order of the fields is V gene, D gene, clone size, J gene, CDR3 DNA, CDR3 protein. A D gene is named only where the DNA matches it firmly. Clone size, where shown, is once, few, many, or a class for clones that have expanded.

>TRBV9|-|-|TRBJ2-3
TGTGCCAGCAGCCTAATTGGGGCCACAGATACGCAGTATTTT
CASSLIGATDTQYF
>TRBV20-1|-|-|TRBJ2-5
TGCAGTGCTCGTGCAGGGATCAAATGGGAGACCCAGTACTTC
CSARAGIKWETQYF
>TRBV5-4|-|-|TRBJ1-3
TGTGCCAGCAGCTTGATGGCGGCAGTCTCTGGAAACACCATATATTTT
CASSLMAAVSGNTIYF
>TRBV10-2|TRBD2|-|TRBJ2-6
TGCGCCAGCAGTCCGGGACTAGCGCGTCCTGGGGCCAACGTCCTGACTTTC
CASSPGLARPGANVLTF
>TRBV4-3|TRBD2|-|TRBJ2-7
TGCGCCAGCAGCCACCTACTAGCGGAGGGCTACGAGCAGTACTTC
CASSHLLAEGYEQYF
>TRBV2|-|-|TRBJ1-5
TGTGCCAGCAGTGAAGTTATGGGGCCAGGGTATATGCAGCCCCAGCATTTT
CASSEVMGPGYMQPQHF
>TRBV6-5|TRBD1|-|TRBJ1-2
TGTGCCAGCAGGATCGGGACAGGGAGTTATGGCTACACCTTC
CASRIGTGSYGYTF
>TRBV9|-|-|TRBJ1-3
TGTGCCAGCAGCGTTTCGACACTCTCTGGAAACACCATATATTTT
CASSVSTLSGNTIYF
>TRBV2|-|few|TRBJ2-3
TGTGCCAGCAGTCAGGGGGGAGGCACAGATACGCAGTATTTT
CASSQGGGTDTQYF
>TRBV20-1|-|-|TRBJ2-1
TGCAGTGCCCAAGGGGGAAATGAGCAGTTCTTC
CSAQGGNEQFF
>TRBV2|TRBD1|few|TRBJ2-7
TGTGCCAGCAGTGGGTTGGTCAGGGGGCCCCAGGAGCAGTACTTC
CASSGLVRGPQEQYF
>TRBV28|TRBD2|-|TRBJ2-5
TGTGCCAGCACGGTACCCTCTTCCAGCGGGGCCACCCAAGAGACCCAGTACTTC
CASTVPSSSGATQETQYF
>TRBV15|TRBD2|-|TRBJ2-1
TGTGCCACCAGCAGAGATGCCGGACTAGCGATAAATGAGCAGTTCTTC
CATSRDAGLAINEQFF
>TRBV18|TRBD2|-|TRBJ2-3
TGTGCCAGCTCACCATCCCTAGCGGGAGGGACTAGCACAGATACGCAGTATTTT
CASSPSLAGGTSTDTQYF
>TRBV6-2/TRBV6-3|-|-|TRBJ2-1
TGTGCCAGCAGCCTGCCAGTCAATGAGCAGTTCTTC
CASSLPVNEQFF
>TRBV11-3|-|-|TRBJ2-3
TGTGCCAGCAGCCCAGCCAGCGGCACAGATACGCAGTATTTT
CASSPASGTDTQYF
>TRBV7-8|-|-|TRBJ2-7
TGTGCCAGCAGCTTACAAACGGGGCAGTACTTC
CASSLQTGQYF
>TRBV13|-|-|TRBJ1-1
TGTGCCAGCAGCTTACTAGGCAGGGCTAACACTGAAGCTTTCTTT
CASSLLGRANTEAFF
>TRBV1|-|-|TRBJ1-5
TGCACCAGCAGCCAAGAGGGCAGGGGGCTTCAGCCCCAGCATTTT
CTSSQEGRGLQPQHF
>TRBV2|-|-|TRBJ1-2
TGTGCCAGCACCACACCCCGGGACATCCATTTTGACTATGGCTACACCTTC
CASTTPRDIHFDYGYTF
>TRBV5-8|-|-|TRBJ2-7
TGTGCCAGCAGCACCGGACAGCCCCCCTACGAGCAGTACTTC
CASSTGQPPYEQYF
>TRBV5-1|-|-|TRBJ1-2
TGCGCCAGCAGCCCCCCCCGGCGCAGGGAAGGCTACACCTTC
CASSPPRRREGYTF
>TRBV2|TRBD2|-|TRBJ2-7
TGTGCCATCTCTACTCGGACTAGCGGGGAGCAGTACTTC
CAISTRTSGEQYF
>TRBV5-4|-|-|TRBJ2-7
TGTGCCAGCAGCTTGGCGGCGGGGAGAGCCTACGAGCAGTACTTC
CASSLAAGRAYEQYF